This T cell receptor (beta chain) emerged from a study of CD8 T cells in ankylosing spondylitis. Whole-study findings and limits: Past research had described some motif variants in reactive arthritis synovial fluid and blood. Roughly 8 highly homologous variants made up a TCR beta motif, and this motif appeared characteristic of ankylosing spondylitis blood.

This CDR3 is 14 amino acids long. V lost 4 bases to trimming and J lost 9 bases; unmatched junction nucleotides: 11. CDR1 and CDR2 from the germline V gene are MGHRA and YSYEKL. Scientists made TCR beta libraries using quantitative 5'-RACE with molecular barcodes. TCRdb used MiXCR to reprocess the 5' RACE reads, holding one entry per CDR3 protein. The table has around 320,000 distinct CDR3 sequences, around 20% seen once. A remark on this clonotype: Antigen: not known.

The sample was blood, either unsorted or a sorted T cell fraction (not recorded which). This chain joins TRBV4-1 and TRBJ1-1; 7 bases agree with TRBD1. The receptor was isolated from a female donor with ankylosing spondylitis or in good health (not recorded which). DNA for the CDR3: TGCGCCAGCAGCCCGGATCTGGGACAGCAGAAAGCTTTCTTT. As protein: CASSPDLGQQKAFF.